A selection of T cell receptor beta chains follows, all from one sample in a study of beta chain features in type 1 diabetes. The table came from immunoSEQ multiplex PCR; TCRdb's copy has only in-frame clones and leaves some out. The sample has 300,000 to 450,000 clones, roughly a fifth seen once. Material: naive CD4+ T cells from blood. These receptors all come from a woman younger than 35 in good health. Both conserved end residues are part of each CDR3. The order of the fields is J gene, D gene, clone size, V gene, CDR3 DNA, CDR3 protein. The D gene is left open where the match is weak. Clone size is given for some rows only: seen once, a few or many times, or a class if the clone is expanded.

TRBJ1-1	.	.	TRBV20-1	TGCAGTGCGGCCCAGGGAACTGAAGCTTTCTTT	CSAAQGTEAFF
TRBJ1-2	.	few	TRBV5-4	TGTGCCAGCAGCTTGCCAGGGGAGCGTGGCTACACCTTC	CASSLPGERGYTF
TRBJ2-3	TRBD2	.	TRBV30	TGTGCCTGGAGTTCCCCCAGGACTAGCACCACAGATACGCAGTATTTT	CAWSSPRTSTTDTQYF
TRBJ1-2	TRBD1	once	TRBV7-8	TGTGCCAGCAGCTTAGCGCCTGTGGGACAGGGGGACTATGGCTACACCTTC	CASSLAPVGQGDYGYTF
TRBJ2-7	.	.	TRBV6-5	TGTGCCAGCAGTTCCCCCAACGAGCAGTACTTC	CASSSPNEQYF
TRBJ2-1	.	.	TRBV25-1	TGTGCCAGCAGTGAATATTGGGGCAGGGGTGGTGAGCAGTTCTTC	CASSEYWGRGGEQFF
TRBJ2-5	TRBD2	.	TRBV18	TGTGCCAGCTCACCAGACCTAGCGGGGAGAGAGACCCAGTACTTC	CASSPDLAGRETQYF
TRBJ2-7	.	.	TRBV7-7	TGTGCTAGCAGCCCACAGTTTCCGTCCTACGAGCAGTACTTC	CASSPQFPSYEQYF
TRBJ2-7	TRBD2	.	TRBV5-1	TGCGCCAGCAGCTTGGCGGGCGGGAGCCCCTACGAGCAGTACTTC	CASSLAGGSPYEQYF
TRBJ1-1	.	few	TRBV18	TGTGCCAGCTCACCCGAGAGGAACACTGAAGCTTTCTTT	CASSPERNTEAFF
TRBJ1-2	TRBD1	.	TRBV12-5	TGTGCTAGTGGCGACAGGGATAGCTATGGCTACACCTTC	CASGDRDSYGYTF
TRBJ2-7	.	few	TRBV6-5	TGTGCCAGCAAAAGTGCGGGCTCCTACGAGCAGTACTTC	CASKSAGSYEQYF
TRBJ1-4	TRBD1	few	TRBV29-1	TGCAGCGTCACAGGGGGCGATGAAAAACTGTTTTTT	CSVTGGDEKLFF
TRBJ1-5	.	.	TRBV29-1	TGCAGCGTTTTACAGGGCAATCAGCCCCAGCATTTT	CSVLQGNQPQHF
TRBJ2-6	.	.	TRBV7-9	TGTGCCAGCAGCCCAGCTGGGGCCAACGTCCTGACTTTC	CASSPAGANVLTF
TRBJ2-3	TRBD2	.	TRBV4-2	TGTGCCAGCAGCCCTCGGTTAGCGGGGGGGCAAGATACGCAGTATTTT	CASSPRLAGGQDTQYF
TRBJ2-2	.	.	TRBV7-8	TGTGCCAGCAGCTGGACTTTGAACACCGGGGAGCTGTTTTTT	CASSWTLNTGELFF
TRBJ2-2	.	.	TRBV19	TGTGCCAGTAGTCCGGGACACACGAACACCGGGGAGCTGTTTTTT	CASSPGHTNTGELFF
TRBJ2-3	.	.	TRBV9	TGTGCCAGCAGCGCCCACCCAGCGGGACAAGATACGCAGTATTTT	CASSAHPAGQDTQYF
TRBJ2-1	.	.	TRBV7-2	TGTGCCAGCAGCTTAGAAGCCAATGAGCAGTTCTTC	CASSLEANEQFF